The next 22 T cell receptor beta chains were all read from a single sample in a study of T-cell reconstitution after alpha-beta-depleted transplantation in children. As it was prepared, the TCRbeta library received unique molecular identifiers. TCRdb recomputed calls from the PCR reads with MiXCR, one row per CDR3 protein. Here the sample spans 45,000 to 70,000 distinct CDR3 sequences, approximately 43% being singletons. The sample was PBMCs, mostly from graft donor cells, taken 360 days after TCRalphabeta/CD19-depleted stem cell transplant. The source of these receptors is a male patient younger than 18 who had a stem cell transplant for acute lymphoblastic leukemia, so the T cells may come from the graft donor.

The CDR3 here is CASSEGDRVSQYF. The CDR3 DNA reads as TGTGCCAGCAGCGAGGGAGACCGGGTTTCGCAGTATTTT. The V gene is TRBV9, the J gene TRBJ2-3, with D perhaps matching TRBD2 (5 bases). CDR1 is SGDLS and CDR2 is YYNGEE in the germline V gene. V shed 3 bases and J shed 10 bases, with 15 bases lying between them. The CDR3 totals 13 residues.

This clonotype was detected a few times. The CDR3 coding sequence is TGCAGTGCTAGTCCGAGGGGGTCGGGAGATACGCAGTATTTT. It specifies CSASPRGSGDTQYF. V and J are TRBV20-1 and TRBJ2-3, with TRBD1 as a possible D gene (6 bases). This CDR3 is built from 14 residues. Germline-derived CDR1 and CDR2 are DFQATT and SNEGSKA (reference sequence). Trimming left V 3 bases short and J 5 bases short, with 15 bases between.

This clonotype was recorded a few times. The chain recombines TRBV5-1 with TRBJ2-3, with D possibly being TRBD1 or TRBD2 (5 bases each). CDR3 length: 16 residues. The germline CDR1 and CDR2 sequences are SGHRS and YFSETQ. V shed 2 bases and J shed 6 bases, with 19 bases lying between them. The CDR3 nucleotides are TGCGCCAGCAGCTTCGGGGACCCTTCCCCGGCGGATACGCAGTATTTT. Translating gives CASSFGDPSPADTQYF. Drawing the rest from reference TRBV5-1 and TRBJ2-3, the complete variable domain is KAGVTQTPRYLIKTRGQQVTLSCSPISGHRSVSWYQQTPGQGLQFLFEYFSETQRNKGNFPGRFSGRQFSNSRSEMNVSTLELGDSALYLCASSFGDPSPADTQYFGPGTRLTVL.

The rearrangement uses TRBV20-1 and TRBJ2-7; D is tentatively TRBD1 or TRBD2 (5 bases each). Germline assignment: CDR1 DFQATT and CDR2 SNEGSKA (reference sequence). Trimming took 7 bases from V and 3 from J, leaving 13 bases between them. The CDR3 sequence is 12 residues long. Written as DNA, the CDR3 is TGCAGTGAGGGACGCATGGGCTACGAGCAGTACTTC. It codes for CSEGRMGYEQYF.

This clonotype was observed a few times. This sequence joins TRBV5-6 and TRBJ1-2, with D tentatively TRBD1 (6 bases). The germline V and J ends were trimmed by 1 base and 0 bases, with 13 bases remaining between them. The CDR3 contains 16 residues. CDR1 is SGHDT and CDR2 is YYEEEE in the germline V gene. In nucleotides, the CDR3 is TGTGCCAGCAGCTTGAGAGTCAGGGGAACTAACTATGGCTACACCTTC. Its translation is CASSLRVRGTNYGYTF.

This rearrangement joins TRBV5-1 to TRBJ1-1; unclear D gene. Germline assignment: CDR1 SGHRS and CDR2 YFSETQ. Trimming removed 0 bases at V and 1 base at J, with 7 bases between. This CDR3 is 14 amino acids long. The CDR3 loop is CASSLVRSNTEAFF. As DNA, the CDR3 is TGCGCCAGCAGCTTGGTCAGATCGAACACTGAAGCTTTCTTT.

This chain uses TRBV28 with TRBJ2-7; tentatively, D is TRBD1 or TRBD2 (6 bases each). Trimming shortened V by 3 bases and J by 3 bases, and 15 bases separated the two germline ends. CDR1 and CDR2 (germline): MDHEN, SYDVKM. CDR3 size: 15 residues. CDR3 residues: CASSFFRGAVYEQYF. DNA of the CDR3: TGTGCCAGCAGTTTCTTTAGGGGGGCAGTCTACGAGCAGTACTTC. Based on the CDR3 plus reference TRBV28 and TRBJ2-7, the full variable domain is DVKVTQSSRYLVKRTGEKVFLECVQDMDHENMFWYRQDPGLGLRLIYFSYDVKMKEKGDIPEGYSVSREKKERFSLILESASTNQTSMYLCASSFFRGAVYEQYFGPGTRLTVT.

The chain employs TRBV6-2 or TRBV6-3 and TRBJ2-1; 7 nucleotides match TRBD1. Germline values: CDR1 MNHEY, CDR2 SVGEGT. The CDR3 length is 13 residues. Trimming cost V 6 bases and J 6 bases; bases outside gene matches: 5. This CDR3 reads CASSQGTVNEQFF. The CDR3 DNA follows: TGTGCCAGCAGCCAGGGGACAGTCAATGAGCAGTTCTTC.

The chain recombines TRBV12-3 or TRBV12-4 with TRBJ2-1; 8 nucleotides agree with TRBD1. The trim removed 5 bases at V and 3 bases at J, leaving 3 bases unmatched. The CDR3 spans 14 residues. Here the CDR3 reads CASSPGGIYNEQFF. The CDR3 nucleotides read TGTGCCAGCAGTCCAGGGGGCATCTACAATGAGCAGTTCTTC.

J is TRBJ1-1 and V is TRBV5-1; 8 nucleotides agree with TRBD1. Germline assignment: CDR1 SGHRS and CDR2 YFSETQ. This CDR3 has 14 amino acids. V lost 4 bases, J lost 1 base, and 3 bases stayed unmatched. In nucleotides, the CDR3 is TGCGCCAGCAGCCCCGGGACAGGGAACACTGAAGCTTTCTTT. Protein: CASSPGTGNTEAFF.

V usage is TRBV9 and J usage is TRBJ1-1, with 7 bases fitting TRBD1. With 1 base clipped from V and 4 bases from J, the junction kept 4 bases outside the gene matches. CDR1 is SGDLS, CDR2 YYNGEE, per germline. The CDR3 has 14 residues. The CDR3 DNA is TGTGCCAGCAGCGTAAGAGGGGGCATCACTGAAGCTTTCTTT. It translates to CASSVRGGITEAFF.

The gene calls are TRBV9 and TRBJ1-2, with TRBD1 identical over 7 bases. The V and J ends lost 0 bases and 8 bases, in that order; junction bases with no gene match: 7. Per germline, CDR1 SGDLS and CDR2 YYNGEE. The CDR3 has 14 residues. This chain's CDR3 is CASSVETGRGGYTF. The CDR3 coding sequence is TGTGCCAGCAGCGTAGAGACAGGGAGGGGAGGCTACACCTTC. Filled out from reference TRBV9 and TRBJ1-2, the complete variable domain reads DSGVTQTPKHLITATGQRVTLRCSPRSGDLSVYWYQQSLDQGLQFLIQYYNGEERAKGNILERFSAQQFPDLHSELNLSSLELGDSALYFCASSVETGRGGYTFGSGTRLTVV.

The rearrangement links TRBV20-1 to TRBJ1-5; 9 nucleotides agree with TRBD1. With V trimmed by 0 bases and J by 6 bases, 6 bases remained unmatched. Germline CDR1 and CDR2: DFQATT and SNEGSKA (reference sequence). This CDR3 is 15 amino acids long. The CDR3 region is CSARDGTGKSQPQHF. The CDR3 bases are TGCAGTGCTAGAGATGGGACAGGGAAAAGTCAGCCCCAGCATTTT.

The CDR3 sequence: CASSLEEEQNTGELFF. The CDR3 DNA follows: TGTGCCAGCAGCTTAGAGGAGGAACAGAACACCGGGGAGCTGTTTTTT. This rearrangement joins TRBV11-2 to TRBJ2-2, with D perhaps TRBD2 (5 bases). The CDR3 is 16 amino acids. Germline V gene sequence: CDR1 SGHAT, CDR2 FQNNGV. V shed 0 bases and J shed 1 base, with 9 bases lying between them.

The chain has TRBV20-1 and TRBJ2-7, with D possibly TRBD2 on 6 matching bases. The CDR3 runs to 13 residues. Germline assignment: CDR1 DFQATT and CDR2 SNEGSKA (reference sequence). Trimming left V 6 bases short and J 3 bases short, with 15 bases between. CDR3 amino acids: CSARDSYNYEQYF. The DNA of the CDR3 is TGCAGTGCAAGGGACTCCTATAACTACGAGCAGTACTTC.

This sequence joins TRBV12-3 or TRBV12-4 and TRBJ2-2; D is unresolved. The CDR3 covers 12 residues. Trimming took off 8 bases at V and 0 bases at J, with 4 bases between the two ends. The CDR3 nucleotides read TGTGCCAGCGTGACGAACACCGGGGAGCTGTTTTTT. This translates into CASVTNTGELFF.

The genes are TRBV20-1 and TRBJ2-2; 7 bases match TRBD2. Germline loops: CDR1 DFQATT, CDR2 SNEGSKA (reference sequence). The CDR3 consists of 20 residues. J gave up 4 bases and V 6 bases, and 26 bases lay outside the gene matches. DNA for the CDR3: TGCAGTGCCATCATAGGCCCAGGGCGAGTAGCGGGCTGCAGCACCGGGGAGCTGTTTTTT. This sequence encodes CSAIIGPGRVAGCSTGELFF.

The chain is built from TRBV18 and TRBJ1-2; D gene uncertain. The CDR3 has 13 amino acids. Between the trimmed V and J ends, which lost 2 bases and 3 bases, there was a span of 7 bases. CDR1 and CDR2 (germline): KGHSH, LQKENI. The CDR3 loop reads CASSPSQDYGYTF. CDR3 DNA sequence: TGTGCCAGCTCACCATCGCAGGACTATGGCTACACCTTC. Combining the CDR3 with reference TRBV18 and TRBJ1-2 gives the whole variable domain NAGVMQNPRHLVRRRGQEARLRCSPMKGHSHVYWYRQLPEEGLKFMVYLQKENIIDESGMPKERFSAEFPKEGPSILRIQQVVRGDSAAYFCASSPSQDYGYTFGSGTRLTVV.

The CDR3 bases are TGTGCCAGCAGCTTGGTCGGAGGGGTGGTCGGGGAGCTGTTTTTT. It translates to CASSLVGGVVGELFF. The rearrangement links TRBV5-5 to TRBJ2-2; the D gene is possibly TRBD2 (6 bases). This CDR3 has 15 residues. Trimming pared 0 bases from V and 7 bases from J, leaving 13 bases between. Germline CDR1 SGHKS, CDR2 YYEKEE (reference sequence).

J is TRBJ2-1 and V is TRBV24-1, with D possibly TRBD2 on 5 matching bases. V dropped 4 bases and J dropped 0 bases, with 12 bases sitting between them. Per the germline V gene, CDR1 is KGHDR and CDR2 is SFDVKD. The CDR3 runs to 16 residues. CDR3 loop: CATSDSIAPSYNEQFF. The DNA for the CDR3 is TGTGCCACCAGTGACTCAATAGCGCCCTCCTACAATGAGCAGTTCTTC.

The V and J genes are TRBV12-3 or TRBV12-4 and TRBJ1-5, with unresolved D. The CDR3 runs to 15 residues. Trimming left V 6 bases short and J 3 bases short, with 15 bases between. The CDR3 loop reads CASSSSLHDNQPQHF. The CDR3 region has the DNA TGTGCCAGCAGCTCCTCCCTCCATGACAATCAGCCCCAGCATTTT.

The genes are TRBV5-5 and TRBJ2-7; the match to TRBD2 covers 8 bases. V dropped 2 bases and J dropped 4; count of bases not matched to a gene: 8. Germline V gene data show CDR1 as SGHKS and CDR2 as YYEKEE (reference sequence). The CDR3 loop spans 15 amino acids. The CDR3 sequence: CASSFLSSGDYEQYF. In nucleotides, the CDR3 is TGTGCCAGCAGCTTTCTAAGTAGCGGGGATTACGAGCAGTACTTC.